What follows is one TCR beta chain and its context. Its antigen is still unknown. These data originate in a study of T-cell memory formation after mild COVID-19. Broader study findings: Mainly CM and EM harbored the contracting CD4+ clones; mainly EMRA harbored the CD8+ ones.

The CDR3 contains 11 residues. Germline CDR1 is DFQATT and CDR2 is SNEGSKA (reference sequence). V dropped 0 bases and J dropped 6 bases, with 5 bases sitting between them. TCRdb reanalysed the 5' RACE reads using MiXCR and keeps one entry per CDR3 protein. The table records 200,000 to 300,000 distinct CDR3 sequences, approximately 10% of them present only once. Material: PBMCs or a T cell subset sorted from them (not recorded which). The chain joins TRBV20-1 to TRBJ1-1; no firm D call. The sequence was obtained from a man between 18 and 29 years old who had mild COVID-19 (a few samples of this study predate the infection). Cell type and time point are not known. In nucleotides, the CDR3 is TGCAGTGCTAGAGAGGGATCTGAAGCTTTCTTT. This encodes CSAREGSEAFF.